This TCR beta chain was captured by sequencing in a study of T-cell reconstitution after alpha-beta-depleted transplantation in children. This clonotype was detected many times. Unique molecular identifiers tagged the TCRbeta library. TCRdb reanalysed the PCR reads using MiXCR and keeps one entry per CDR3 protein. The sample shows about 400,000 distinct CDR3 sequences, 13% of them seen only once. Trimming pared 3 bases from V and 0 bases from J, leaving 9 bases between. The CDR3 length is 15 residues. This sequence originates from a human donor who donated a stem cell graft to a child with Fanconi anemia. The V call is TRBV12-3 or TRBV12-4, the J call TRBJ1-5, with D hard to call. The specimen was PBMCs, collected from the stem cell graft. CDR3 sequence reads: CASSFLGNSNQPQHF. The CDR3 coding sequence is TGTGCCAGCAGTTTCCTCGGCAATAGCAATCAGCCCCAGCATTTT.